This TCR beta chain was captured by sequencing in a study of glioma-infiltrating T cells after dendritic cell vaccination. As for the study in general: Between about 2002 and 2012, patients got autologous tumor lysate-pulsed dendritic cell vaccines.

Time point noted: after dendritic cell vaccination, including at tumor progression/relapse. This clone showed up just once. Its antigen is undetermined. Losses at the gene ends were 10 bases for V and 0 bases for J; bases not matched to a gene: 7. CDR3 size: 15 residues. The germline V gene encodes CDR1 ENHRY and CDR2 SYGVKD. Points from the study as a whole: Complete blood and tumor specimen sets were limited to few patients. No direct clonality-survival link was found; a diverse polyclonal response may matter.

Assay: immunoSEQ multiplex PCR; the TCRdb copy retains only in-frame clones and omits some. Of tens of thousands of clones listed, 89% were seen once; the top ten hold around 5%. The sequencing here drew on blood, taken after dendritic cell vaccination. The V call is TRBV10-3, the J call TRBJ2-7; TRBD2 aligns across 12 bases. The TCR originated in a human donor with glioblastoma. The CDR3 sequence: CATTLAGGSSYEQYF. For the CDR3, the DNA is TGTGCCACAACCCTAGCGGGAGGGAGCTCCTACGAGCAGTACTTC.